This TCR beta chain was sequenced in a study of shared clonotypes between healthy human individuals. Whole-study results and caveats: What naive subsets generally showed was a larger estimated richness than memory subsets showed. Tissue TCR repertoires likely differ from these blood-only repertoires.

TCRdb keeps only in-frame clones here, not all; method: immunoSEQ multiplex PCR. The sample includes roughly 2.5 million clones, about 92% seen only once; the top ten take under 0.15%. V was cut by 4 bases and J by 4 bases, with 12 bases left in between. Germline V gene lookup returns CDR1 SGHRS and CDR2 YFSETQ. The CDR3 is made up of 14 amino acids. Investigators divided CD4+ cells into CD45RA+ naive and CD45RA-negative memory subsets. With regard to this clone: The antigen is undetermined.

This clonotype was obtained from a young man in good health. The chain employs TRBV5-1 and TRBJ1-3; the D is unclear. The material sequenced was naive CD4+ T cells sorted from blood. Subset indicated: CD45RA+ positively selected. CDR3 coding DNA: TGCGCCAGCAGCGAGGAGATCTCGGGAAACACCATATATTTT. Encoded protein: CASSEEISGNTIYF.